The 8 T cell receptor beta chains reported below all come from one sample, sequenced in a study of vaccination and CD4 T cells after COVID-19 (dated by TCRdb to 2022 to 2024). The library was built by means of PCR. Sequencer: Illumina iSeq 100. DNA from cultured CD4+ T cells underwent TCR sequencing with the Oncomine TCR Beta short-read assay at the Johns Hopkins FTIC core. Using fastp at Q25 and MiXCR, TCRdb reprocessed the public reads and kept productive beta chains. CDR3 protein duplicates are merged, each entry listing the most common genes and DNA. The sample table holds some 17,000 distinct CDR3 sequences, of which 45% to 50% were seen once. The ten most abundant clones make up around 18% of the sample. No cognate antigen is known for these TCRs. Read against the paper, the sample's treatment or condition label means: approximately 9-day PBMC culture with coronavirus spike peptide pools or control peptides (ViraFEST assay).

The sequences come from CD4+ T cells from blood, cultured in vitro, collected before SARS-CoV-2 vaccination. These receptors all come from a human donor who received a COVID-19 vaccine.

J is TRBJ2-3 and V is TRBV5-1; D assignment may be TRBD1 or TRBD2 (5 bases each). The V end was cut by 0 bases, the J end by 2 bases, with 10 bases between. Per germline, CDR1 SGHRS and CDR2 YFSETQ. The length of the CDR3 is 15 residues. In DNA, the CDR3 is TGCGCCAGCAGCTTGGATGGGGGACCCACAGATACGCAGTATTTT. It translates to CASSLDGGPTDTQYF.

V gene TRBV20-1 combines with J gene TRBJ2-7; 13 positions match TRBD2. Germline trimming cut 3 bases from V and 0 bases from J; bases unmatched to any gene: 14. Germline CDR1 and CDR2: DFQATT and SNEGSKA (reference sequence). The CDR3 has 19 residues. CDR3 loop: CSASRPGLAGTSLSYEQYF. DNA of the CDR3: TGCAGTGCTAGCAGACCGGGACTAGCGGGGACCAGCCTCTCCTACGAGCAGTACTTC.

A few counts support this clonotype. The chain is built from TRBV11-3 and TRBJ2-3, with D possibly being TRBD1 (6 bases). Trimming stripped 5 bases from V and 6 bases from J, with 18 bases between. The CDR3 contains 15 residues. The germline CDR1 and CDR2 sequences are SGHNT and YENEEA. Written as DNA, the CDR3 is TGTGCCAGCAGCCGGCGGAGAGGGGGAGATGATACGCAGTATTTT. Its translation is CASSRRRGGDDTQYF.

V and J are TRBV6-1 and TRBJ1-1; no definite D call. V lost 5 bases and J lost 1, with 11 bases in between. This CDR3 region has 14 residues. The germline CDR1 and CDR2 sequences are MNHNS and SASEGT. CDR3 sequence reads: CASSPTYSNTEAFF. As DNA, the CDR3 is TGTGCCAGCAGTCCTACGTATTCGAACACTGAAGCTTTCTTT.

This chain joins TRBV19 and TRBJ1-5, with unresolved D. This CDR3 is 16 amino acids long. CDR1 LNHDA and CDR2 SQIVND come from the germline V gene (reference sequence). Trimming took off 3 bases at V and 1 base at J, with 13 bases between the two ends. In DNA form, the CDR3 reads TGTGCCAGTAGTATTAGGTGGACGGGGAGCAATCAGCCCCAGCATTTT. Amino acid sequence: CASSIRWTGSNQPQHF.

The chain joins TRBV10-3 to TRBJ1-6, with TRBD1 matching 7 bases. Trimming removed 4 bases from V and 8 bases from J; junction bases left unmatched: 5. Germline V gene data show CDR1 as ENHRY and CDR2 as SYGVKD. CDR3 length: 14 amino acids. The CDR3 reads CAISVYRGDSPLHF. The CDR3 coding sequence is TGTGCCATCAGTGTTTACAGGGGCGATTCACCCCTCCACTTT.

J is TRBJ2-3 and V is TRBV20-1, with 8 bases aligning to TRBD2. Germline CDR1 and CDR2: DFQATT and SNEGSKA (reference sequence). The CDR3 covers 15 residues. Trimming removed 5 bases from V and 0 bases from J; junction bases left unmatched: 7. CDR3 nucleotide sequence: TGCAGTGCTCAATTGACTAGCGCGAGCACAGATACGCAGTATTTT. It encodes CSAQLTSASTDTQYF.

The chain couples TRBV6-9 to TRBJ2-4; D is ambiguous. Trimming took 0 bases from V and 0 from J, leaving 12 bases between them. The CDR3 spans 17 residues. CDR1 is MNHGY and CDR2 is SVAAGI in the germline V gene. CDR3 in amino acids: CASSYSTDTLAKNIQYF. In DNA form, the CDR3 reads TGTGCCAGCAGTTATTCGACTGACACCCTAGCCAAAAACATTCAGTACTTC.